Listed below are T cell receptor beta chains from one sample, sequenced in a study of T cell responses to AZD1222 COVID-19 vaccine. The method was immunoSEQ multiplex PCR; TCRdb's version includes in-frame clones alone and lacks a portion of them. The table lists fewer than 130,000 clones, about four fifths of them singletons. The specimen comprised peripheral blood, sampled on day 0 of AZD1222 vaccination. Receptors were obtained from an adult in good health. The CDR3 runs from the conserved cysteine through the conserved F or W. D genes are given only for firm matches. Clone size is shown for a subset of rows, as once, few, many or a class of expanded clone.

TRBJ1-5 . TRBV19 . TGTGCCAGTAGTATTGAGAGGCTGGGTCAGCCCCAGCATTTT CASSIERLGQPQHF
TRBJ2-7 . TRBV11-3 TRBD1 TGTGCCAGCAGCCGAGCCTTTGGACAGGTCTACGAGCAGTACTTC CASSRAFGQVYEQYF
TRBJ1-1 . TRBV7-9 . TGTGCCAGCAGCTTATTATCGACAGGCACCGAAGCTTTCTTT CASSLLSTGTEAFF
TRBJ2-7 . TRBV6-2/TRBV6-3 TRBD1 TGTGCCAGCAGTCCCCGACAGGGTCTCTACGAGCAGTACTTC CASSPRQGLYEQYF
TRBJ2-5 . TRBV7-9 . TGTGCCAGCAGCCCCGACGGGGTAGGTGGGACCCAGTACTTC CASSPDGVGGTQYF
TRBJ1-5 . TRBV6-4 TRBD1 TGTGCCACAGGGACAGGGGGGCAGCCCCAGCATTTT CATGTGGQPQHF
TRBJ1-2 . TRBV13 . TGTGCCAGCAGCCTATGGACATTAGCATCCAACTATGGCTACACCTTC CASSLWTLASNYGYTF
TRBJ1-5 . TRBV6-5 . TGTGCCAGCAGTTACTCGGGGAGAAGCAATCAGCCCCAGCATTTT CASSYSGRSNQPQHF
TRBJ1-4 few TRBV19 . TGTGCCAGTAGTGCCTTAGGAAGTGAAAAACTGTTTTTT CASSALGSEKLFF
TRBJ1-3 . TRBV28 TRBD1 TGTGCCAGCACCCGACAGGGCCCCGGAAACACCATATATTTT CASTRQGPGNTIYF
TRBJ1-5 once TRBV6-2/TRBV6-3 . TGTGCCAGCAGTCAGTGGAGGGAACGAAGCAATCAGCCCCAGCATTTT CASSQWRERSNQPQHF
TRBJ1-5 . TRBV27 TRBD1 TGTGCCAGCAGTTTAAGGGCCTACCAGGGGGGCAATCAGCCCCAGCATTTT CASSLRAYQGGNQPQHF
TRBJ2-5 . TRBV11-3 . TGTGCCAGCAGCTTCGACACTCAAGAGACCCAGTACTTC CASSFDTQETQYF
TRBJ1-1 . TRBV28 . TGTGCCAGCAGAGGGGCAGGGCTGCGTGCTTTCTTT CASRGAGLRAFF
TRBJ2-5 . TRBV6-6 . TGTGCCAGCAGTTACTCGGGGCTAGCGCAAGAGACCCAGTACTTC CASSYSGLAQETQYF
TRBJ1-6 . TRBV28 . TGTGCCAGCAGTTTTTATCGGCACTTAAATTCACCCCTCCACTTT CASSFYRHLNSPLHF
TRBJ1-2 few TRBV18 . TGTGCCAGCTCACCACTGAGGATAAACTATGGCTACACCTTC CASSPLRINYGYTF
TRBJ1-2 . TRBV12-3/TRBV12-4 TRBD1 TGTGCCAGCAGTTTCAGACAGGGCTATGGCTACACCTTC CASSFRQGYGYTF
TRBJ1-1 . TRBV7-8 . TGTGCCAGCAGCTTAGCGCCAGGGGTCGGGAACACTGAAGCTTTCTTT CASSLAPGVGNTEAFF
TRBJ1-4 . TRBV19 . TGTGCCAGTAGTATTGGTGAATATGAAAAACTGTTTTTT CASSIGEYEKLFF
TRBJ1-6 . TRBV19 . TGTGCCAGTAGTTCAACAGGGATCTCCTATAATTCACCCCTCCACTTT CASSSTGISYNSPLHF
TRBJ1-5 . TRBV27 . TGTGCCAGCAGTTTTGGGAAGAGCAATCAGCCCCAGCATTTT CASSFGKSNQPQHF
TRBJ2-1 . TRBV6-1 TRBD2 TGTGCCAGCAGTGCGCGCCGACTAGCGGGAGGCGCGGGTGAGCAGTTCTTC CASSARRLAGGAGEQFF
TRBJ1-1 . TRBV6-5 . TGTGCCAGCAGAACAGGGTACACTGAAGCTTTCTTT CASRTGYTEAFF
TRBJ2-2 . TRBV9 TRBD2 TGTGCCAGCAGCGTAGGTGCTAGCGGCAGCGGGGAGCTGTTTTTT CASSVGASGSGELFF
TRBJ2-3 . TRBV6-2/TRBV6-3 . TGTGCCAGCAGCCGGGGACCCGCCGAAGATACGCAGTATTTT CASSRGPAEDTQYF
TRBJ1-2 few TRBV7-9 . TGTGCCAGCAGCTTAGCTGGCGGCAGGGGCAGTGGTGGCTACACCTTC CASSLAGGRGSGGYTF
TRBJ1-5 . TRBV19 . TGTGCCAGTAACGAGAGGGCGGGTCAGCCCCAGCATTTT CASNERAGQPQHF
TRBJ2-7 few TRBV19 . TGTGCCAGTAGTCGAATCGTTGACCGAACCTACGAGCAGTACTTC CASSRIVDRTYEQYF
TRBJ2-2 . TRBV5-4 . TGTGCCAGCAGCTCTGCTAGGGCGAACACCGGGGAGCTGTTTTTT CASSSARANTGELFF
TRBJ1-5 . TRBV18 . TGTGCCAGCTCAGCGCGACAGGATTGGAATCAGCCCCAGCATTTT CASSARQDWNQPQHF
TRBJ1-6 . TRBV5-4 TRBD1 TGTGCCAGCAGCTTGGACAGGGGGTCCTCACCCCTCCACTTT CASSLDRGSSPLHF
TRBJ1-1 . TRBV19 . TGTGCCAGTAACGAGCCAGGGAGTCCCTCTAACACTGAAGCTTTCTTT CASNEPGSPSNTEAFF
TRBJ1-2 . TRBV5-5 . TGTGCCAGCAGCTTGGACCGGCAGGGTTTCTATGGCTACACCTTC CASSLDRQGFYGYTF
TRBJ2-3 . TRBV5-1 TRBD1 TGCGCCAGCAGCTCTTCATACTCCGGGACAGGGGGCGTCACAGATACGCAGTATTTT CASSSSYSGTGGVTDTQYF
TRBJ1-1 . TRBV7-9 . TGTGCCAGCAGCTTATCCGGGACGGCGACTGAAGCTTTCTTT CASSLSGTATEAFF
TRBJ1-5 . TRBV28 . TGTGCCAGCAGTTCCTATCCTCAGCCCCAGCATTTT CASSSYPQPQHF